These 13 T cell receptor beta chains were all obtained from the same sample, sequenced in a study of post-analysis software for immune sequencing data. The study's findings and limits: TRBV segments more frequent in patients than in controls numbered about five and included TRBV5-6, TRBV5-1 and TRBV20-1.

The TCR beta cDNA libraries contained unique molecular identifiers. TCRdb independently ran MiXCR on the PCR reads; one entry per CDR3 protein. The sample records 650,000 to 850,000 distinct CDR3 sequences, approximately 57% being singletons. The antigens these receptors bind are not known. The sample comprised blood. The source of these receptors is a girl between 5 and 17 years old with multiple sclerosis.

This clonotype was detected once. The chain links TRBV5-1 to TRBJ1-1, with D perhaps TRBD1 (5 bases). The CDR3 sequence is 13 residues long. V shed 4 bases and J shed 3 bases, with 10 bases lying between them. Per the germline V gene, CDR1 is SGHRS and CDR2 is YFSETQ. The CDR3 sequence is CASSPSRDTEAFF. DNA for the CDR3: TGCGCCAGCAGCCCAAGCAGGGACACTGAAGCTTTCTTT.

The chain recombines TRBV20-1 with TRBJ2-5; no firm D call. Germline values: CDR1 DFQATT, CDR2 SNEGSKA (reference sequence). V was pared by 5 bases and J by 1 base, with 14 bases between. This CDR3 has 14 amino acids. CDR3 sequence: CSAGPTTTQETQYF. CDR3 in DNA: TGCAGTGCTGGACCCACGACGACCCAAGAGACCCAGTACTTC.

This clonotype was picked up a small number of times. This chain connects TRBV5-6 to TRBJ2-1; 7 bases are shared with TRBD1. The germline V gene has CDR1 SGHDT and CDR2 YYEEEE. Trimming cost V 4 bases and J 5 bases; bases outside gene matches: 9. This CDR3 comprises 15 residues. CDR3 loop: CASSIVGGPNNEQFF. The CDR3 nucleotides read TGTGCCAGCAGCATCGTAGGGGGCCCCAACAATGAGCAGTTCTTC.

The chain employs TRBV11-3 and TRBJ2-3; D is perhaps TRBD2 (6 bases). The CDR3 length is 15 residues. V was shortened by 3 bases and J by 5 bases, with 15 bases between the two germline ends. Germline V CDR1 and CDR2: SGHNT, YENEEA. The CDR3 DNA reads as TGTGCCAGCAGCTTGGGCCATCCCGGGAGAGATACGCAGTATTTT. Protein product: CASSLGHPGRDTQYF.

CDR3 coding DNA: TGTGCCAGCAGTTTAAGCGGGGGGGGCTACACAGATACGCAGTATTTT. Its protein is CASSLSGGGYTDTQYF. The J gene is TRBJ2-3, the V gene TRBV12-3 or TRBV12-4, with 10 bases aligning to TRBD2. With V trimmed by 2 bases and J by 2 bases, 4 bases remained unmatched. This CDR3 spans 16 amino acids.

The chain carries TRBV5-1 and TRBJ1-2; D gene ambiguous. V was shortened by 4 bases and J by 4 bases, with 8 bases between the two germline ends. CDR1 SGHRS and CDR2 YFSETQ come from the germline V gene. The CDR3 consists of 12 residues. This chain's CDR3 is CASSIGLYGYTF. CDR3 in DNA: TGCGCCAGCAGCATAGGACTCTATGGCTACACCTTC.

The chain links TRBV11-2 to TRBJ2-7; D is undetermined. V was shortened by 2 bases and J by 7 bases, with 24 bases between the two germline ends. Germline V gene data show CDR1 as SGHAT and CDR2 as FQNNGV. The CDR3 length is 17 residues. The CDR3 DNA reads TGTGCCAGCAGCTTACACATTAAGGGTCCCTACCTCAATGAGCAGTACTTC. Translated, it gives CASSLHIKGPYLNEQYF.

The V gene is TRBV6-7, the J gene TRBJ1-5, with D tentatively TRBD1 (5 bases). TRBV6-7 belongs to the ORF category, with a function that is uncertain. The V end lost 2 bases, the J end lost 4 bases, and 12 bases lay between the germline ends. This CDR3 contains 15 residues. CDR3 sequence: CASSYPWGGNQPQHF. The CDR3, as DNA: TGTGCCAGCAGTTACCCATGGGGGGGGAATCAGCCCCAGCATTTT.

The sample holds a few counts of this clonotype. The V gene is TRBV7-3, the J gene TRBJ2-5; the match to TRBD2 covers 11 bases. Germline lookup yields CDR1 SGHTA and CDR2 FQGTGA. The CDR3 is 17 amino acids. V was pared by 1 base and J by 4 bases, with 8 bases of the junction left unmatched. DNA for the CDR3: TGTGCCAGCAGCTTAAGGTTGGGACTAGCGGCGGGAGAGACCCAGTACTTC. Residues: CASSLRLGLAAGETQYF.

A few counts support this clonotype. The chain has TRBV5-6 and TRBJ2-7, with 7 bases lining up with TRBD2. The CDR3 runs to 15 residues. Germline V gene lookup returns CDR1 SGHDT and CDR2 YYEEEE. The ends lost 0 bases at V and 6 bases at J; junction bases unmatched: 9. CDR3 protein: CASSLVGLAETEQYF. The CDR3 DNA is TGTGCCAGCAGCTTGGTGGGTCTAGCGGAGACCGAGCAGTACTTC.

V gene TRBV20-1 combines with J gene TRBJ2-3; a possible D gene is TRBD2 (5 bases). Trimming pared 0 bases from V and 5 bases from J, leaving 12 bases between. The CDR3 loop spans 14 amino acids. Germline V gene lookup returns CDR1 DFQATT and CDR2 SNEGSKA (reference sequence). CDR3 DNA: TGCAGTGCTAGAGAAAACTTCGGAGGAGATACGCAGTATTTT. Its protein is CSARENFGGDTQYF.

The J gene is TRBJ2-3, the V gene TRBV20-1, with 10 positions matching TRBD2. The length of the CDR3 is 15 residues. Per germline, CDR1 DFQATT and CDR2 SNEGSKA (reference sequence). V shed 1 base, J shed 4 bases, and the junction held 5 bases outside the gene matches. DNA for the CDR3: TGCAGTGCTAGAGCCTTAGCGGGGGGCGCAGATACGCAGTATTTT. Residues: CSARALAGGADTQYF.

The V and J genes are TRBV3-1 and TRBJ2-5; 11 bases align to TRBD2. The junction had 9 bases not matched to a gene; V was cut back by 1 base and J by 2 bases. Germline V gives CDR1 LGHDT, CDR2 YNNKEL (reference sequence). This CDR3 is 18 amino acids long. The CDR3 sequence is CASSQGRLLAGGQETQYF. Written as DNA, the CDR3 is TGTGCCAGCAGCCAAGGTCGCCTCCTAGCGGGGGGACAAGAGACCCAGTACTTC.